The next 18 T cell receptor beta chains were all read from a single sample in a study of identifying expanded T cells in peripheral blood. Sequencing was performed with immunoSEQ multiplex PCR; in TCRdb, only in-frame clones are kept and a portion is missing. In the table there are about 58,000 clones, about nine tenths of which are singletons. Sample: blood. Receptor source: a person aged 18 to 75 in good health.

The rearrangement links TRBV7-9 to TRBJ2-1; the match to TRBD2 covers 8 bases. Germline loops: CDR1 SEHNR, CDR2 FQNEAQ (reference sequence). The V segment lost 2 bases and the J segment 0 bases; nucleotides outside the gene matches: 9. This CDR3 comprises 18 residues. The CDR3 protein is CASSLWRGGRSSYNEQFF. The CDR3 DNA is TGTGCCAGCAGCTTATGGCGGGGCGGGAGGAGCTCCTACAATGAGCAGTTCTTC. The full variable domain, with the rest looked up from reference TRBV7-9 and TRBJ2-1, is DTGVSQNPRHKITKRGQNVTFRCDPISEHNRLYWYRQTLGQGPEFLTYFQNEAQLEKSRLLSDRFSAERPKGSFSTLEIQRTEQGDSAMYLCASSLWRGGRSSYNEQFFGPGTRLTVL.

The chain combines TRBV6-6 with TRBJ1-2, with unresolved D. Per the germline V gene, CDR1 is MNHNY and CDR2 is SVGAGI (reference sequence). CDR3 length: 11 residues. V was clipped by 9 bases and J by 3 bases, with 8 bases between them. The CDR3 DNA is TGTGCCAGTAGGGATGACTATGGCTACACCTTC. Translating it yields CASRDDYGYTF.

For the CDR3, the DNA is TGTGCCAGCAGGGACAGCGGGCAGGTAGAGACCCAGTACTTC. Protein: CASRDSGQVETQYF. The V gene is TRBV4-2, the J gene TRBJ2-5; D may be TRBD1 or TRBD2 (6 bases each). This CDR3 is built from 14 residues. The V and J ends lost 6 bases and 4 bases respectively, with 15 bases between them. Germline lookup yields CDR1 LGHNA and CDR2 YNFKEQ.

CDR3 residues: CASSIKGLGAYEQYF. The CDR3 bases are TGTGCCAGTAGTATAAAAGGACTTGGGGCCTACGAGCAGTACTTC. The V call is TRBV19, the J call TRBJ2-7, with D perhaps matching TRBD2 (5 bases). V lost 2 bases to trimming and J lost 2 bases, with 13 bases between them. This CDR3 spans 15 amino acids. Germline CDR1 and CDR2: LNHDA and SQIVND (reference sequence).

This rearrangement joins TRBV6-1 to TRBJ2-1; TRBD2 matches at 7 bases. The V segment lost 4 bases and the J segment 0 bases; nucleotides outside the gene matches: 6. The CDR3 consists of 16 residues. Per germline, CDR1 MNHNS and CDR2 SASEGT. CDR3 protein: CASSVSGSSSYNEQFF. The CDR3 nucleotides read TGTGCCAGCAGTGTTAGCGGGTCGAGCTCCTACAATGAGCAGTTCTTC.

The V and J genes are TRBV6-1 and TRBJ2-7, with 7 bases aligning to TRBD1. J was trimmed by 0 bases and V by 4 bases; bases with no gene match: 9. CDR1 MNHNS and CDR2 SASEGT come from the germline V gene. The CDR3 runs 16 residues. This CDR3 is CASSARTGENSYEQYF. CDR3 coding DNA: TGTGCCAGCAGTGCCAGGACAGGAGAAAACTCCTACGAGCAGTACTTC.

The count of this clone is one. This chain joins TRBV25-1 and TRBJ2-5, with D possibly being TRBD2 (5 bases). The last part of the DNA fits TRBJ2-7 better; the J call may be wrong. Looked up from germline, CDR1 is MGHDK and CDR2 is SYGVNS. This CDR3 comprises 13 residues. The CDR3 nucleotides read TGTGCCAGCAGTGAACTCGGAGGCGCCGAGCAGTACTTC. It encodes CASSELGGAEQYF.

The chain has TRBV6-5 and TRBJ2-7; TRBD2 matches at 7 bases. Per germline, CDR1 MNHEY and CDR2 SVGAGI. This CDR3 contains 15 residues. V was pared by 6 bases and J by 2 bases, with 10 bases of the junction left unmatched. CDR3 sequence: CASSPNVGRAYEQYF. Here the CDR3 DNA reads TGTGCCAGCAGCCCGAACGTGGGGAGGGCCTACGAGCAGTACTTC.

This chain links TRBV5-1 with TRBJ1-2, with D possibly matching TRBD1 (6 bases). CDR3 length: 14 amino acids. V was cut by 0 bases and J by 6 bases, with 12 bases left in between. Germline V gene lookup returns CDR1 SGHRS and CDR2 YFSETQ. The DNA of the CDR3 is TGCGCCAGCAGCTTGGATGGACAGTTGGATGGCTACACCTTC. Translation gives CASSLDGQLDGYTF. The full variable domain, with the rest looked up from reference TRBV5-1 and TRBJ1-2, is KAGVTQTPRYLIKTRGQQVTLSCSPISGHRSVSWYQQTPGQGLQFLFEYFSETQRNKGNFPGRFSGRQFSNSRSEMNVSTLELGDSALYLCASSLDGQLDGYTFGSGTRLTVV.

The V and J genes are TRBV5-5 and TRBJ2-5; a weak D match, TRBD1 (5 bases). The CDR3 length is 13 residues. Germline CDR1 reads SGHKS; CDR2 reads YYEKEE (reference sequence). The V end was cut by 4 bases, the J end by 3 bases, with 10 bases between. The CDR3: CASSREGEETQYF. In DNA form, the CDR3 reads TGTGCCAGCAGCCGAGAAGGGGAAGAGACCCAGTACTTC.

The chain joins TRBV11-3 to TRBJ2-5; a possible D gene is TRBD2 (5 bases). V was clipped by 1 base and J by 9 bases, with 15 bases between them. The CDR3 covers 14 residues. Germline CDR1 and CDR2: SGHNT and YENEEA. This chain's CDR3 is CASSLGFGDSPQYF. The DNA of the CDR3 is TGTGCCAGCAGCTTAGGGTTCGGGGATTCGCCCCAGTACTTC.

This chain connects TRBV18 to TRBJ2-5; TRBD1 matches 11 bases. Losses at the gene ends were 3 bases for V and 0 bases for J; bases not matched to a gene: 0. Per the germline V gene, CDR1 is KGHSH and CDR2 is LQKENI. The CDR3 length is 15 residues. CDR3 bases: TGTGCCAGCTCACCGGGACAGGGGGACCAAGAGACCCAGTACTTC. Translating it yields CASSPGQGDQETQYF.

The V and J genes are TRBV30 and TRBJ1-3; possible D gene TRBD1, 6 bases. There are 14 residues in the CDR3. CDR1 and CDR2 from the germline V gene are GTSNPN and SVGIG (reference sequence). The V and J ends lost 2 bases and 0 bases respectively, with 8 bases between them. The CDR3 nucleotides read TGTGCCTGGAGTACAGGGTTCTCTGGAAACACCATATATTTT. Protein product: CAWSTGFSGNTIYF. Full variable domain (outside the CDR3, taken from reference TRBV30 and TRBJ1-3): SQTIHQWPATLVQPVGSPLSLECTVEGTSNPNLYWYRQAAGRGLQLLFYSVGIGQISSEVPQNLSASRPQDRQFILSSKKLLLSDSGFYLCAWSTGFSGNTIYFGEGSWLTVV.

The V call is TRBV5-1, the J call TRBJ1-1; maybe TRBD1 (5 bases). V shed 0 bases and J shed 4 bases, with 7 bases lying between them. The germline gives CDR1 SGHRS, CDR2 YFSETQ. CDR3 length equals 13 residues. The CDR3 region has the DNA TGCGCCAGCAGCTTGGGGGGGACCACTGAAGCTTTCTTT. Its translation is CASSLGGTTEAFF. Full variable domain (remainder filled in from reference TRBV5-1 and TRBJ1-1): KAGVTQTPRYLIKTRGQQVTLSCSPISGHRSVSWYQQTPGQGLQFLFEYFSETQRNKGNFPGRFSGRQFSNSRSEMNVSTLELGDSALYLCASSLGGTTEAFFGQGTRLTVV.

The rearrangement uses TRBV18 and TRBJ1-1; TRBD1 aligns across 9 bases. V trimming: 5 bases; J trimming: 2 bases; junction bases outside the gene matches: 3. The V gene's germline CDR1 is KGHSH and CDR2 LQKENI. The CDR3 runs to 14 residues. DNA of the CDR3: TGTGCCAGCTCAACGACAGGGGGAAACACTGAAGCTTTCTTT. Translating gives CASSTTGGNTEAFF.

In regard to this clone: A junction boundary mismatches the germline segment, possibly from a read error. V gene TRBV18 combines with J gene TRBJ2-7, with D perhaps given as TRBD1 or TRBD2 (6 bases each). This CDR3 is 16 amino acids long. CDR1 is KGHSH and CDR2 is LQKENI in the germline V gene. Here the CDR3 reads CASSPIPGVGAYGQYF. CDR3 nucleotides: TGTGCCAGCTCACCTATCCCGGGGGTGGGGGCCTACGGGCAGTACTTC.

This clone was observed a single time. The chain links TRBV7-2 to TRBJ2-3; the D is unclear. CDR1 is SGHTA and CDR2 is FQGNSA in the germline V gene. Trimming stripped 4 bases from V and 2 bases from J, with 10 bases between. The CDR3 extends over 14 amino acids. Here the CDR3 reads CASSSSFSTDTQYF. CDR3 in DNA: TGTGCCAGCAGCTCTTCCTTCTCCACAGATACGCAGTATTTT. Supplemented by reference TRBV7-2 and TRBJ2-3, the full variable domain reads GAGVSQSPSNKVTEKGKDVELRCDPISGHTALYWYRQSLGQGLEFLIYFQGNSAPDKSGLPSDRFSAERTGGSVSTLTIQRTQQEDSAVYLCASSSSFSTDTQYFGPGTRLTVL.

The V call is TRBV14, the J call TRBJ2-3; TRBD2 aligns across 9 bases. Germline V CDR1 and CDR2: SGHDN, FVKESK. The V gene end was trimmed by 1 base and the J gene end by 3 bases; junction bases not matched to a gene: 2. This CDR3 spans 15 amino acids. The CDR3 reads CASSQAAGGTDTQYF. The CDR3 bases are TGTGCCAGCAGCCAAGCAGCGGGAGGTACAGATACGCAGTATTTT.